This TCR beta chain derives from a study of T-cell memory formation after mild COVID-19. The study's findings and limits: Several responding clones turned up in pre-infection memory, indicating that cross-reactive memory may have taken part. Balance between CD4 and CD8 was seen in clones contracting day 15 to 85, and a CD4+ lean was seen in later expanders. Mainly in CM and EM were contracting CD4+ clones; CD8+ were in EMRA.

This CDR3 is built from 16 residues. Trimming took off 6 bases at V and 5 bases at J, with 23 bases between the two ends. CDR1 is MNHNS, CDR2 SASEGT, per germline. Concerning this clonotype itself: The antigen is unknown.

A 5'RACE reaction primed in the constant segment made cDNA libraries of TCR alpha and TCR beta, and these carried sample barcodes and UMIs. TCRdb reanalysed the 5' RACE reads using MiXCR and keeps one entry per CDR3 protein. The sample holds fewer than 450,000 distinct CDR3 sequences, roughly 21% seen once. V gene TRBV6-1 combines with J gene TRBJ2-7; tentative D call: TRBD2 (7 bases). Sequenced: PBMCs or a T cell subset sorted from them (not recorded which). The origin of this receptor is an adult woman who had mild COVID-19 (a few samples of this study predate the infection). Cell type and time point are not known. DNA of the CDR3: TGTGCCAGCAGGGAGAGTGGGGGGGCTCATTTCGACGAGCAGTACTTC. Protein product: CASRESGGAHFDEQYF.